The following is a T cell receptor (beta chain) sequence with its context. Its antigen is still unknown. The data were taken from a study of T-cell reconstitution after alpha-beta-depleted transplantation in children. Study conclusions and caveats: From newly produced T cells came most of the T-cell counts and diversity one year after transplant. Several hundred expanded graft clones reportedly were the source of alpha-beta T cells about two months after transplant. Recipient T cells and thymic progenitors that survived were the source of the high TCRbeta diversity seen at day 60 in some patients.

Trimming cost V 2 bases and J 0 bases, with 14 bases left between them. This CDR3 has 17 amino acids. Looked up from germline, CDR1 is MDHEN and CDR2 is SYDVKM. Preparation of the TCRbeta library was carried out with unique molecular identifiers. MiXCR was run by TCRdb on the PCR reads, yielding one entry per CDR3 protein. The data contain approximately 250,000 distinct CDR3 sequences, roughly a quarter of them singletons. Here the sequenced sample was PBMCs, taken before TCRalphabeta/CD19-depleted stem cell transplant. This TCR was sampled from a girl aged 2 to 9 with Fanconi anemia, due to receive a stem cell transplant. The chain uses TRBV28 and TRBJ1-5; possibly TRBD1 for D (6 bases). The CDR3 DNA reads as TGTGCCAGCAGTTTAGAGGGGGGACCCCCTAGCAATCAGCCCCAGCATTTT. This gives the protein CASSLEGGPPSNQPQHF. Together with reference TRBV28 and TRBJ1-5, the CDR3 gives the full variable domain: DVKVTQSSRYLVKRTGEKVFLECVQDMDHENMFWYRQDPGLGLRLIYFSYDVKMKEKGDIPEGYSVSREKKERFSLILESASTNQTSMYLCASSLEGGPPSNQPQHFGDGTRLSIL.